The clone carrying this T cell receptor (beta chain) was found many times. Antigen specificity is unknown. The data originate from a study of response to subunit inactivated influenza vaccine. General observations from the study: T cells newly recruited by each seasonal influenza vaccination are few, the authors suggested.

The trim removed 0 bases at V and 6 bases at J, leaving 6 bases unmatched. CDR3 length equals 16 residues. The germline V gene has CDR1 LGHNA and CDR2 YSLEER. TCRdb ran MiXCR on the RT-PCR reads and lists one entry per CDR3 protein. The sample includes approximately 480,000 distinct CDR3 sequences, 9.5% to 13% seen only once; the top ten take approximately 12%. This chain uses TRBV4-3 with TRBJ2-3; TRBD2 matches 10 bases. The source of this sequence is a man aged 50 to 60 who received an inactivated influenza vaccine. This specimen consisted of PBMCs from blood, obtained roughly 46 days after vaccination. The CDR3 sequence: CASSQDGLAGADTQYF. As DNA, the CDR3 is TGCGCCAGCAGCCAAGATGGGCTAGCGGGAGCTGATACGCAGTATTTT.